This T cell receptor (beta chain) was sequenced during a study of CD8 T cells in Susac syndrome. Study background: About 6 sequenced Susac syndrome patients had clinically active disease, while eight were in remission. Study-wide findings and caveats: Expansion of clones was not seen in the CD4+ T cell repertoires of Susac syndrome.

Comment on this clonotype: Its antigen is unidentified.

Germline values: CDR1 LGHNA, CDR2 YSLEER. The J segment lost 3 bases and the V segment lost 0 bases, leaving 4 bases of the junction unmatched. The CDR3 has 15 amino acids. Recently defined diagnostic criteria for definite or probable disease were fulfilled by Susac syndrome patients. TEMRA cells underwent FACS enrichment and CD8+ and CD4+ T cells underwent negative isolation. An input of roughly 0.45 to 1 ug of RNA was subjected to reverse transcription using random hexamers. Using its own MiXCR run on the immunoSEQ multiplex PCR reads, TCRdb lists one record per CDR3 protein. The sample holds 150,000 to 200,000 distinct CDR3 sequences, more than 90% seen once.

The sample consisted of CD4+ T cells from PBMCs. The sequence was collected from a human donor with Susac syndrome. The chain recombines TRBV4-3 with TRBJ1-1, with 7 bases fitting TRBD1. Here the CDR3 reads CASSQDPGQYTEAFF. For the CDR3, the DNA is TGCGCCAGCAGCCAAGATCCGGGACAGTACACTGAAGCTTTCTTT.